The clone carrying this TCR beta chain was observed once. Antigen unknown. The sample is drawn from a study of blood T cells in healthy people across ages. The CDR3 has 14 residues. CDR1 is SGHAT, CDR2 FQNNGV, per germline. V lost 5 bases to trimming and J lost 4 bases; unmatched junction nucleotides: 5. Findings and limits, study-wide: In the absence of known donor CMV status, changes in expanded clonotypes were possibly confounded.

Alongside a J-beta primer mix, a sample-barcoded 5' primer served in a second PCR lasting roughly 7 to 11 cycles. Via MiXCR, TCRdb re-called the 5' RACE reads, giving one row per CDR3 protein. The table shows 700,000 to 850,000 distinct CDR3 sequences, with about 55% occurring only once. The chain has TRBV11-2 and TRBJ2-7; the match to TRBD2 covers 10 bases. Sequencing was carried out using blood. The TCR originated in a man at least 80 years old in good health. CDR3 sequence: CASSVTSGIYEQYF. CDR3 in DNA: TGTGCCAGCAGCGTAACTAGCGGGATTTACGAGCAGTACTTC.